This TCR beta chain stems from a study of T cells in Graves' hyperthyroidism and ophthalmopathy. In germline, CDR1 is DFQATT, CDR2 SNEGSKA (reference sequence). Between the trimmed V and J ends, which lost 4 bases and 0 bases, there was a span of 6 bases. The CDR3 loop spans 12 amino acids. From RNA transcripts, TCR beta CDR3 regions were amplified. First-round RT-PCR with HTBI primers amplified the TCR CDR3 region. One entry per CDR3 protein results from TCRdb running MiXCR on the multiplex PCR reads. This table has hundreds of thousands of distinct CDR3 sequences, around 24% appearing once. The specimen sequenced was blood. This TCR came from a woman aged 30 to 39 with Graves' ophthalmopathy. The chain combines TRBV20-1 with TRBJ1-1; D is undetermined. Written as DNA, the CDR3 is TGCAGTGCTACAGATATGAACACTGAAGCTTTCTTT. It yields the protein CSATDMNTEAFF.